One sample yielded the 30 T cell receptor beta chains listed below, sequenced in a study of blood T cell repertoires in COVID-19. Clones were read by immunoSEQ multiplex PCR, and TCRdb kept only the in-frame ones, dropping some. The repertoire consists of approximately 280,000 clones, with 80% to 90% occurring once and the leading ten covering approximately 10%. Input material: peripheral blood. The origin of the receptors is a woman aged 70-85 years with acute or convalescent COVID-19.

This clone was seen only once. The rearrangement uses TRBV18 and TRBJ2-1, with 12 bases identical to TRBD2. With 5 bases clipped from V and 16 bases from J, the junction kept 9 bases outside the gene matches. This CDR3 has 13 residues. Germline values: CDR1 KGHSH, CDR2 LQKENI. DNA for the CDR3: TGTGCCAGCTCAGACACACTAGCGGGGGGCCCTTTCTTC. It yields the protein CASSDTLAGGPFF.

The CDR3 reads CASSEGITEAFF. CDR3 sequence (DNA): TGTGCCAGTAGTGAGGGTATCACTGAAGCTTTCTTT. The V and J genes are TRBV19 and TRBJ1-1, with D uncertain. Germline loops: CDR1 LNHDA, CDR2 SQIVND (reference sequence). The CDR3 covers 12 residues. V was shortened by 5 bases and J by 4 bases, with 8 bases between the two germline ends.

The CDR3 DNA is TGTGCCAGTAGCAAAACAGGGGGTCGAGGTAATTCACCCCTCCACTTT. Translation: CASSKTGGRGNSPLHF. V and J are TRBV19 and TRBJ1-6; 8 bases are a match to TRBD1. Trimming took 6 bases from V and 6 from J; bases not matched to a gene: 10. This CDR3 has 16 residues. Per germline, CDR1 LNHDA and CDR2 SQIVND (reference sequence). Drawing the rest from reference TRBV19 and TRBJ1-6, the complete variable domain is DGGITQSPKYLFRKEGQNVTLSCEQNLNHDAMYWYRQDPGQGLRLIYYSQIVNDFQKGDIAEGYSVSREKKESFPLTVTSAQKNPTAFYLCASSKTGGRGNSPLHFGNGTRLTVT.

The chain combines TRBV3-1 (or the pseudogene TRBV3-2) with TRBJ1-1; 9 bases agree with TRBD1. This CDR3 spans 14 amino acids. Germline V CDR1 and CDR2: LGHDT, YNNKEL (reference sequence). After removal of 8 bases from V and 1 base from J, the junction contained 5 bases not matched to a gene. This CDR3 reads CASGQGSTNTEAFF. The CDR3 coding sequence is TGTGCCAGCGGACAGGGGAGTACGAACACTGAAGCTTTCTTT.

This chain joins TRBV5-4 and TRBJ2-2; TRBD2 aligns across 7 bases. Germline V gene data show CDR1 as SGHNT and CDR2 as YYREEE (reference sequence). V shed 1 base, J shed 1 base, and the junction held 4 bases outside the gene matches. This CDR3 spans 16 amino acids. This chain's CDR3 is CASSLRGGGNTGELFF. In nucleotides, the CDR3 is TGTGCCAGCAGCTTGAGGGGCGGGGGGAACACCGGGGAGCTGTTTTTT.

This chain links TRBV27 with TRBJ1-1; 8 nucleotides align to TRBD1. V lost 6 bases to trimming and J lost 7 bases; unmatched junction nucleotides: 13. This CDR3 spans 15 amino acids. Germline loops: CDR1 MNHEY, CDR2 SMNVEV (reference sequence). This chain's CDR3 is CASSAGTGPDGEAFF. In DNA form, the CDR3 reads TGTGCCAGCAGCGCCGGGACAGGTCCCGATGGTGAAGCTTTCTTT.

The gene calls are TRBV5-1 and TRBJ2-1; TRBD1 matches 9 bases. The germline V gene has CDR1 SGHRS and CDR2 YFSETQ. CDR3 length equals 15 residues. V dropped 3 bases and J dropped 4; count of bases not matched to a gene: 5. CDR3 in DNA: TGCGCCAGCAGCTCCCTGGGGACAGGGTACAATGAGCAGTTCTTC. Encoded protein: CASSSLGTGYNEQFF.

This clone was seen more than once but under ten times. V and J are TRBV7-3 and TRBJ2-1; the D gene is possibly TRBD2 (6 bases). V lost 6 bases and J 5 bases, leaving 20 bases between the germline ends. Germline CDR1 and CDR2: SGHTA and FQGTGA. This CDR3 spans 16 amino acids. In DNA form, the CDR3 reads TGTGCCAGCAGTTCCTCCGGGAGCAACCTCCACAATGAGCAGTTCTTC. Translated: CASSSSGSNLHNEQFF.

This clone appeared a few times. The genes are TRBV18 and TRBJ1-2; 7 nucleotides line up with TRBD1. Per the germline V gene, CDR1 is KGHSH and CDR2 is LQKENI. The V gene end was trimmed by 8 bases and the J gene end by 0 bases; junction bases not matched to a gene: 9. The CDR3 is 15 residues long. CDR3 coding DNA: TGTGCCAGCAAGTCCGGGACAGAGACTAACTATGGCTACACCTTC. As protein: CASKSGTETNYGYTF.

The chain recombines TRBV25-1 with TRBJ1-6; TRBD1 is a possible D gene (6 bases). This CDR3 region has 14 residues. V lost 2 bases to trimming and J lost 6 bases, with 8 bases between them. Germline V gene lookup returns CDR1 MGHDK and CDR2 SYGVNS. CDR3 nucleotides: TGTGCCAGCAGTGAACCCAGGGGTAATTCACCCCTCCACTTT. This translates into CASSEPRGNSPLHF.

The V and J genes are TRBV6-5 and TRBJ1-1, with 8 bases identical to TRBD1. The ends lost 4 bases at V and 1 base at J; junction bases unmatched: 5. Germline V gives CDR1 MNHEY, CDR2 SVGAGI. The CDR3 is 15 amino acids. The CDR3 DNA is TGTGCCAGCAGTTTGAACAGGGGGGAGAACACTGAAGCTTTCTTT. Translated, it gives CASSLNRGENTEAFF.

V is TRBV7-2 and J is TRBJ2-4, with D tentatively TRBD2 (6 bases). Germline V gives CDR1 SGHTA, CDR2 FQGNSA. Trimming shortened V by 7 bases and J by 4 bases, and 14 bases separated the two germline ends. This CDR3 spans 14 amino acids. The CDR3 loop reads CASKGARGKNIQYF. CDR3 in DNA: TGTGCCAGCAAAGGGGCGCGGGGTAAAAACATTCAGTACTTC.

V gene TRBV30 combines with J gene TRBJ1-1; D is undetermined. CDR1 is GTSNPN and CDR2 is SVGIG in the germline V gene (reference sequence). The V end was cut by 1 base, the J end by 3 bases, with 3 bases between. The CDR3 is 11 amino acids. This CDR3 reads CAWSADTEAFF. DNA of the CDR3: TGTGCCTGGAGTGCGGACACTGAAGCTTTCTTT. Full variable domain (rest looked up from reference TRBV30 and TRBJ1-1): SQTIHQWPATLVQPVGSPLSLECTVEGTSNPNLYWYRQAAGRGLQLLFYSVGIGQISSEVPQNLSASRPQDRQFILSSKKLLLSDSGFYLCAWSADTEAFFGQGTRLTVV.

This rearrangement joins TRBV10-2 to TRBJ2-3; 10 bases are shared with TRBD2. Per germline, CDR1 WSHSY and CDR2 SAAADI. CDR3 length equals 18 residues. The junction had 6 bases not matched to a gene; V was cut back by 0 bases and J by 0 bases. CDR3 DNA sequence: TGCGCCAGCAGTGAGTCGAGCGGGGGGGGATCTAGCACAGATACGCAGTATTTT. Protein: CASSESSGGGSSTDTQYF.

This clone has just a few counts. The rearrangement uses TRBV5-6 and TRBJ1-3, with a weak D call TRBD1 (5 bases). Germline V CDR1 and CDR2: SGHDT, YYEEEE. The CDR3 sequence is 16 residues long. V lost 3 bases, J lost 1 base, and 14 bases lay in between. The CDR3 region is CASSSIGPGSGNTIYF. In DNA form, the CDR3 reads TGTGCCAGCAGCTCAATAGGTCCAGGGTCTGGAAACACCATATATTTT.

The CDR3, as DNA: TGTGCCAGCAGCCTTCAGGGGGCTTCTAACACAGATACGCAGTATTTT. Its protein product is CASSLQGASNTDTQYF. The J gene is TRBJ2-3, the V gene TRBV6-6; TRBD1 matches 8 bases. J gave up 2 bases and V 6 bases, and 10 bases lay outside the gene matches. The germline V gene encodes CDR1 MNHNY and CDR2 SVGAGI (reference sequence). The CDR3 covers 16 residues.

This chain links TRBV3-1 (or the pseudogene TRBV3-2) with TRBJ2-5; 9 bases agree with TRBD1. Trimming removed 2 bases from V and 4 bases from J; junction bases left unmatched: 8. The germline CDR1 and CDR2 sequences are LGHDT and YNNKEL (reference sequence). This CDR3 has 16 residues. CDR3 protein: CASSQRKGTGRETQYF. The CDR3 DNA sequence: TGTGCCAGCAGCCAAAGGAAAGGGACAGGGAGAGAGACCCAGTACTTC.

The V call is TRBV29-1, the J call TRBJ1-2; D is possibly TRBD1 (5 bases). This CDR3 has 12 residues. The germline V gene encodes CDR1 SQVTM and CDR2 ANQGSEA. The V and J ends lost 1 base and 8 bases respectively, with 11 bases between them. CDR3 nucleotide sequence: TGCAGCGTTGAAGCACAGGATAGCGGCTACACCTTC. Residues: CSVEAQDSGYTF.

This clone was seen a few times. The V gene is TRBV5-4, the J gene TRBJ2-7, with 7 bases lining up with TRBD1. V lost 1 base to trimming and J lost 7 bases; unmatched junction nucleotides: 11. Germline CDR1 reads SGHNT; CDR2 reads YYREEE (reference sequence). This CDR3 comprises 15 residues. The CDR3 protein is CASSLQGQVRGEQYF. The DNA of the CDR3 is TGTGCCAGCAGCTTGCAAGGACAGGTGAGGGGGGAGCAGTACTTC.

This chain links TRBV2 with TRBJ1-2; D call uncertain. CDR3 length: 12 residues. Germline CDR1 SNHLY, CDR2 FYNNEI. V lost 4 bases and J 8 bases, leaving 11 bases between the germline ends. In DNA form, the CDR3 reads TGTGCCAGCAGTGCCATTGCGGGAGGCTACACCTTC. It encodes CASSAIAGGYTF.

J is TRBJ1-1 and V is TRBV20-1, with unresolved D. V lost 3 bases to trimming and J lost 1 base, with 9 bases between them. There are 13 residues in the CDR3. Germline V CDR1 and CDR2: DFQATT, SNEGSKA (reference sequence). The CDR3 region has the DNA TGCAGTGCTAGTGAGGCTCCGAACACTGAAGCTTTCTTT. Translated: CSASEAPNTEAFF.

V is TRBV12-3 or TRBV12-4 and J is TRBJ1-4; no definite D call. The CDR3 has 11 amino acids. Deletions cut 5 bases from V and 6 bases from J, with 4 bases between. The CDR3 DNA follows: TGTGCCAGCAGTGACTATGAAAAACTGTTTTTT. This encodes CASSDYEKLFF.

This chain joins TRBV3-1 (or the pseudogene TRBV3-2) and TRBJ2-3; D is undetermined. CDR1 and CDR2 from the germline V gene are LGHDT and YNNKEL (reference sequence). The CDR3 consists of 13 residues. V gave up 4 bases and J gave up 2 bases, with 7 bases separating them. The CDR3 sequence: CASSPLNTDTQYF. The CDR3, as DNA: TGTGCCAGCAGCCCCCTAAACACAGATACGCAGTATTTT.

The rearrangement uses TRBV5-8 and TRBJ2-2; tentative D call: TRBD1 (5 bases). The ends were cut back, 5 bases at V and 1 base at J, with 12 bases in the middle. The CDR3 contains 15 residues. CDR1 and CDR2 (germline): SGHTS, YDEGEE. For the CDR3, the DNA is TGTGCCAGCAGATACTACAGGATGAACACCGGGGAGCTGTTTTTT. Its protein product is CASRYYRMNTGELFF.

This CDR3 reads CAIKADSYEQYF. The DNA of the CDR3 is TGTGCCATCAAAGCGGACTCCTACGAGCAGTACTTC. This rearrangement joins TRBV10-3 to TRBJ2-7; tentative D call: TRBD2 (5 bases). The CDR3 runs 12 residues. The V gene's germline CDR1 is ENHRY and CDR2 SYGVKD. V shed 7 bases and J shed 0 bases, with 7 bases lying between them.

CDR3 nucleotide sequence: TGTGCCAGCAGTTACTCGAAAGTGGCTCCCAGAAACACCATATATTTT. Its translation: CASSYSKVAPRNTIYF. The gene calls are TRBV6-6 and TRBJ1-3; D is ambiguous. V shed 0 bases and J shed 5 bases, with 14 bases lying between them. The CDR3 is made up of 16 amino acids. Germline lookup yields CDR1 MNHNY and CDR2 SVGAGI (reference sequence).

This clone has only a few counts. The genes are TRBV15 and TRBJ1-6, with 8 nucleotides matching TRBD1. The CDR3 spans 14 residues. J was trimmed by 6 bases and V by 8 bases; bases with no gene match: 6. CDR1 is LNHNV and CDR2 is YYDKDF in the germline V gene (reference sequence). DNA for the CDR3: TGTGCCACCGCGACAGGGGTCTTTAATTCACCCCTCCACTTT. This gives the protein CATATGVFNSPLHF.

V gene TRBV12-5 combines with J gene TRBJ1-3; weak D call: TRBD1 (5 bases). Looked up from germline, CDR1 is LGHNT and CDR2 is FRNRAP. The CDR3 consists of 13 residues. V was cut by 5 bases and J by 4 bases, with 9 bases left in between. The CDR3 region has the DNA TGTGCTAGTGGTCGATCAGGGGGAAACACCATATATTTT. Translated, it gives CASGRSGGNTIYF.

This clone was counted a few times. V gene TRBV5-4 combines with J gene TRBJ2-7; possible D gene TRBD2, 5 bases. Germline CDR1 and CDR2: SGHNT and YYREEE (reference sequence). The CDR3 is made up of 10 amino acids. V dropped 4 bases and J dropped 12 bases, with 11 bases sitting between them. This CDR3 reads CASSASRGYF. The CDR3 DNA follows: TGTGCCAGCAGCGCCTCACGGGGGTACTTC.

The rearrangement uses TRBV19 and TRBJ2-1, with unresolved D. CDR3 length: 16 residues. The germline V gene encodes CDR1 LNHDA and CDR2 SQIVND (reference sequence). Trimming removed 4 bases at V and 0 bases at J, with 13 bases between. CDR3 nucleotides: TGTGCCAGTAGTAAATACAGTCCGAGCTCCTACAATGAGCAGTTCTTC. This codes for CASSKYSPSSYNEQFF.